The next 17 T cell receptor beta chains were all read from a single sample in a study of blood T cells in healthy people across ages. Through a sample-barcoded 5' primer and a J-beta primer mix, a second PCR was run for about 6 to 11 cycles. MiXCR, run by TCRdb on the 5' RACE reads, gives a single entry per CDR3 protein. Of roughly 800,000 distinct CDR3 sequences listed, under 40% are singletons. The sample taken for sequencing was blood. The receptors shown here come from a man aged 18 to 29 in good health.

This clonotype has a count of ten or more. The chain has TRBV25-1 and TRBJ1-2; 7 bases are a match to TRBD1. Trimming at V came to 7 bases and at J to 4 bases, leaving 12 bases not matched to a gene. The CDR3 totals 15 residues. From germline, CDR1 is MGHDK and CDR2 SYGVNS. In DNA form, the CDR3 reads TGTGCCAGCACCCCTTCGGGACAGATATTCTATGGCTACACCTTC. Translating gives CASTPSGQIFYGYTF.

There are a few counts of this clonotype. J is TRBJ2-5 and V is TRBV9; D may match TRBD1 or TRBD2 (5 bases each). This CDR3 spans 12 amino acids. The V gene's germline CDR1 is SGDLS and CDR2 YYNGEE. Trimming left V 5 bases short and J 5 bases short, with 10 bases between. As DNA, the CDR3 is TGTGCCAGCAGTGGGGCGGGCGAGACCCAGTACTTC. Translated: CASSGAGETQYF.

Comments on this clonotype: The junction does not match germline at one end; this may be a read error. The chain uses TRBV5-1 and TRBJ2-1; 8 bases are shared with TRBD1. CDR3 length equals 13 residues. Germline V gene lookup returns CDR1 SGHRS and CDR2 YFSETQ. The chain's CDR3 is CASNPTGGNVQFF. CDR3 DNA sequence: TGCGCCAGCAACCCCACAGGGGGGAATGTGCAGTTCTTC.

This clonotype was counted many times. The chain is built from TRBV3-1 and TRBJ2-5; TRBD2 agrees at 11 bases. CDR3 size: 18 residues. The germline CDR1 and CDR2 sequences are LGHDT and YNNKEL (reference sequence). The V gene end was trimmed by 8 bases and the J gene end by 5 bases; junction bases not matched to a gene: 19. The CDR3 coding sequence is TGTGCCAGCGAGGCCGGAAGTAATAGACTAGCGGGGTGGGAGACCCAGTACTTC. Translated, it gives CASEAGSNRLAGWETQYF.

At least ten counts were recorded for this clonotype. The CDR3 DNA sequence: TGTGCCAGCGGTGAAGAGACCCAGTACTTC. Protein product: CASGEETQYF. The J gene is TRBJ2-5, the V gene TRBV7-2; no clear D gene. Germline V gene lookup returns CDR1 SGHTA and CDR2 FQGNSA. The CDR3 is made up of 10 amino acids. V was clipped by 8 bases and J by 3 bases, with 4 bases between them. The whole variable domain, remainder taken from reference TRBV7-2 and TRBJ2-5, is GAGVSQSPSNKVTEKGKDVELRCDPISGHTALYWYRQSLGQGLEFLIYFQGNSAPDKSGLPSDRFSAERTGGSVSTLTIQRTQQEDSAVYLCASGEETQYFGPGTRLLVL.

The CDR3 DNA reads as TGCGCCAGCAGCCATGAGGAGGAGACCCTTAACTATGGCTACACCTTC. It specifies CASSHEEETLNYGYTF. The chain combines TRBV4-1 with TRBJ1-2; no clear D gene. This CDR3 is built from 16 residues. CDR1 MGHRA and CDR2 YSYEKL come from the germline V gene. Trimming removed 3 bases at V and 1 base at J, with 15 bases between.

This clonotype was observed many times. V and J are TRBV12-3 or TRBV12-4 and TRBJ2-5; 8 bases align to TRBD1. The CDR3 is 15 residues long. Trimming at V came to 3 bases and at J to 5 bases, leaving 8 bases not matched to a gene. The CDR3 DNA reads as TGTGCCAGCAGTTTCGGCAGGGGGCTTGAGGAGACCCAGTACTTC. Translation: CASSFGRGLEETQYF.

A few counts support this clonotype. DNA for the CDR3: TGTGCCAGCAGATACCGGGGACAGAACACTGAAGCTTTCTTT. Translating gives CASRYRGQNTEAFF. V and J are TRBV6-6 and TRBJ1-1; D might be TRBD1 (6 bases). Germline V CDR1 and CDR2: MNHNY, SVGAGI (reference sequence). Trimming shortened V by 6 bases and J by 1 base, and 12 bases separated the two germline ends. CDR3 length equals 14 residues.

The CDR3 reads CASSRPSGGYNEQFF. The CDR3, as DNA: TGTGCCAGCAGCCGCCCGAGCGGGGGGTACAATGAGCAGTTCTTC. The chain recombines TRBV11-1 with TRBJ2-1; TRBD2 aligns across 9 bases. Germline V lookup: CDR1 SGHAT, CDR2 FQDESV (reference sequence). Trimming took 5 bases from V and 4 from J; bases not matched to a gene: 6. This CDR3 region has 15 residues.

With regard to this clonotype: Compared with germline, one end of the junction differs, possibly owing to a read error. The rearrangement joins TRBV4-1 to TRBJ1-4; D ambiguous. CDR1 MGHRA and CDR2 YSYEKL come from the germline V gene. The CDR3 consists of 17 residues. DNA of the CDR3: TGCGCCGGCAGCCAAGGAGAGAGGAGACTCCCATGGGAAAAACTGTTTTTT. Protein product: CAGSQGERRLPWEKLFF.

This sequence joins TRBV5-1 and TRBJ1-4, with a weak D call TRBD1 (6 bases). The CDR3 consists of 14 residues. Germline CDR1 and CDR2: SGHRS and YFSETQ. V lost 3 bases, J lost 4 bases, and 10 bases lay in between. CDR3 residues: CASSSGQFNEKLFF. The CDR3 region has the DNA TGCGCCAGCAGCTCCGGACAGTTTAATGAAAAACTGTTTTTT.

The gene calls are TRBV4-1 and TRBJ2-7; 7 positions agree with TRBD1. V dropped 1 base and J dropped 6; count of bases not matched to a gene: 6. The CDR3 runs to 14 residues. Germline V gene sequence: CDR1 MGHRA, CDR2 YSYEKL. This CDR3 is CASSQGEQGIEQYF. CDR3 sequence (DNA): TGCGCCAGCAGCCAAGGGGAACAGGGGATCGAGCAGTACTTC.

The chain is built from TRBV4-1 and TRBJ1-2; D perhaps matches TRBD1 (5 bases). The CDR3 has 15 amino acids. V lost 0 bases and J 2 bases, leaving 10 bases between the germline ends. Per the germline V gene, CDR1 is MGHRA and CDR2 is YSYEKL. The CDR3, as DNA: TGCGCCAGCAGCCAAGATTCCGACAGAAACTATGGCTACACCTTC. It translates to CASSQDSDRNYGYTF.

This chain connects TRBV6-1 to TRBJ2-1; TRBD1 matches at 7 bases. Per germline, CDR1 MNHNS and CDR2 SASEGT. J was trimmed by 6 bases and V by 6 bases; bases with no gene match: 8. This CDR3 comprises 14 residues. The CDR3, as DNA: TGTGCCAGCAGCCGGGACAGCAATACCAATGAGCAGTTCTTC. Translating it yields CASSRDSNTNEQFF.

This chain uses TRBV5-4 with TRBJ2-5, with TRBD1 matching 7 bases. The V gene end was trimmed by 4 bases and the J gene end by 5 bases; junction bases not matched to a gene: 8. This CDR3 is 14 amino acids long. In germline, CDR1 is SGHNT, CDR2 YYREEE (reference sequence). CDR3 in DNA: TGTGCCAGCAGCATGACAGGGTCGTGGGAGACCCAGTACTTC. It yields the protein CASSMTGSWETQYF.

This clonotype was detected a few times. The V and J genes are TRBV9 and TRBJ2-7; D gene ambiguous. Per the germline V gene, CDR1 is SGDLS and CDR2 is YYNGEE. Trimming stripped 2 bases from V and 2 bases from J, with 11 bases between. CDR3 length: 14 residues. The CDR3 loop reads CASSVGPRTYEQYF. In nucleotides, the CDR3 is TGTGCCAGCAGCGTCGGCCCCAGGACCTACGAGCAGTACTTC.

The chain combines TRBV12-3 or TRBV12-4 with TRBJ2-7; 8 positions agree with TRBD1. The V segment lost 6 bases and the J segment 4 bases; nucleotides outside the gene matches: 11. The CDR3 loop spans 15 amino acids. The CDR3 region has the DNA TGTGCCAGCAGCCTCCGGGACAGGCCGGGGTACGAGCAGTACTTC. Protein sequence: CASSLRDRPGYEQYF.